Shown below are 21 T cell receptor beta chains from a single sample sequenced in a study of glioma-infiltrating T cells (dated by TCRdb to the mid-2010s). The listed sequencing device is Illumina MiSeq. The iRepertoire nested amplicon-rescue multiplex PCR (arm-PCR) platform was used to amplify TCR alpha and beta CDR3 regions from RNA. The raw public reads went through TCRdb reprocessing: fastp at Q25, MiXCR clone calling, in-frame beta chains kept. When rows share a CDR3 protein, they turn into one entry using the most common DNA and genes. The sample table records fewer than 200,000 distinct CDR3 sequences; over 40% of these occur just once. Roughly 5.2% of the sample is in the top ten clones. The material sequenced was glioma tissue, nonneoplastic brain tissue, or PBMCs (not recorded which). The receptors originated from a human donor with low-grade glioma or glioblastoma, undergoing nonglioma brain surgery, or in good health (not recorded which).

This clonotype was seen only a few times. The gene calls are TRBV10-3 and TRBJ2-3; D is possibly TRBD1 or TRBD2 (6 bases each). CDR1 is ENHRY, CDR2 SYGVKD, per germline. The CDR3 loop spans 13 amino acids. With 7 bases removed from V and 6 bases from J, the gap between germline ends came to 14 bases. CDR3 protein: CAITDSGGDTQYF. CDR3 bases: TGTGCCATCACGGACAGTGGGGGGGATACGCAGTATTTT.

The V and J genes are TRBV4-3 and TRBJ2-5, with TRBD2 identical over 9 bases. Germline trimming cut 3 bases from V and 4 bases from J; bases unmatched to any gene: 9. The CDR3 runs 16 residues. Per the germline V gene, CDR1 is LGHNA and CDR2 is YSLEER. CDR3 DNA: TGCGCCAGCAGCCACTCCGCGGGAGGGCCGACAGAGACCCAGTACTTC. It yields the protein CASSHSAGGPTETQYF.

This clonotype was seen ten or more times. The V gene is TRBV7-7, the J gene TRBJ2-3, with no clear D. Deletions cut 5 bases from V and 4 bases from J, with 10 bases between. Germline values: CDR1 SSHAT, CDR2 FNYEAQ (reference sequence). The CDR3 totals 13 residues. The CDR3 sequence is CASSLLVSDTQYF. The CDR3 region has the DNA TGTGCCAGCAGCCTCCTCGTGTCAGATACGCAGTATTTT.

This clonotype was counted many times. The chain carries TRBV20-1 and TRBJ2-1; 8 bases are shared with TRBD1. Germline V lookup: CDR1 DFQATT, CDR2 SNEGSKA (reference sequence). The CDR3 has 16 residues. CDR3 DNA sequence: TGCAGCGGCCTAGACCGACAGGGGAGCTCCTACAATGAGCAGTTCTTC. This sequence encodes CSGLDRQGSSYNEQFF.

About this clonotype: A much larger clone differs from this one at a single base, so this may be a read error. This chain uses TRBV28 with TRBJ2-1; TRBD2 is a possible D gene (7 bases). This CDR3 comprises 13 residues. CDR1 is MDHEN, CDR2 SYDVKM, per germline. The chain's CDR3 is CASKSGDYNEEFF. The CDR3 nucleotides are TGTGCCAGCAAGTCAGGGGACTACAATGAGGAGTTCTTC.

This clonotype was seen more than once but under ten times. V and J are TRBV13 and TRBJ1-3, with TRBD1 as a possible D gene (5 bases). V lost 3 bases and J lost 0, with 9 bases in between. The CDR3 length is 15 residues. From germline, CDR1 is PRHDT and CDR2 FYEKMQ (reference sequence). CDR3 sequence (DNA): TGTGCCAGCAGCTTTAGGGGCCTCTCTGGAAACACCATATATTTT. Translated: CASSFRGLSGNTIYF.

Remarks on this clonotype: A much larger clone differs by one base, so this may be a read error. The J gene is TRBJ1-1, the V gene TRBV7-9, with D hard to call. The CDR3 has 12 residues. Germline V gives CDR1 SEHNR, CDR2 FQNEAQ (reference sequence). Trimming shortened V by 5 bases and J by 4 bases, and 8 bases separated the two germline ends. DNA for the CDR3: TGTGCCAGCAGCCTTTGGAGCACTGAAGCTTTCTTT. It encodes CASSLWSTEAFF.

The sample holds a few counts of this clonotype. The chain has TRBV12-3 or TRBV12-4 and TRBJ1-1; D is uncertain. The CDR3 sequence is 13 residues long. V lost 0 bases, J lost 3 bases, and 5 bases lay in between. In nucleotides, the CDR3 is TGTGCCAGCAGTTTAGCTCGGGACACTGAAGCTTTCTTT. This codes for CASSLARDTEAFF.

This clonotype was recorded many times. V gene TRBV6-1 combines with J gene TRBJ2-5, with unresolved D. Germline CDR1 MNHNS, CDR2 SASEGT. V was shortened by 5 bases and J by 4 bases, with 11 bases between the two germline ends. This CDR3 is 13 amino acids long. For the CDR3, the DNA is TGTGCCAGCAGTTCCCCCCCCGGAGAGACCCAGTACTTC. Amino acid sequence: CASSSPPGETQYF.

This clonotype was counted at least ten times. The CDR3: CASRRQGSDGNTIYF. DNA for the CDR3: TGTGCCAGCCGGAGACAGGGGTCGGATGGAAACACCATATATTTT. The V gene is TRBV28, the J gene TRBJ1-3; 8 bases align to TRBD1. The CDR3 has 15 amino acids. CDR1 is MDHEN and CDR2 is SYDVKM in the germline V gene. With V trimmed by 8 bases and J by 3 bases, 9 bases remained unmatched.

With respect to this clonotype: This may come from a read error, since a much larger clone is one base off. V gene TRBV6-5 combines with J gene TRBJ2-1; 11 bases agree with TRBD1. Germline CDR1 and CDR2: MNHEY and SVGAGI. The length of the CDR3 is 15 residues. The CDR3 protein is CASSGTGGTDNKQFF. CDR3 DNA sequence: TGTGCCAGCAGTGGGACAGGGGGGACGGACAATAAGCAGTTCTTC.

This clonotype was detected ten times or more. This chain links TRBV3-1 with TRBJ1-3, with D possibly matching TRBD1 (5 bases). V gave up 5 bases and J gave up 4 bases, with 12 bases separating them. The CDR3 runs to 14 residues. CDR1 LGHDT and CDR2 YNNKEL come from the germline V gene (reference sequence). CDR3 bases: TGTGCCAGCAGCTCCGACAGCGTGGGAAACACCATATATTTT. This sequence encodes CASSSDSVGNTIYF.

V and J are TRBV6-1 and TRBJ2-3; tentative D call: TRBD2 (5 bases). V was pared by 9 bases and J by 2 bases, with 18 bases between. Per germline, CDR1 MNHNS and CDR2 SASEGT. The CDR3 loop spans 15 amino acids. This chain's CDR3 is CARLGSSRDTDTQYF. In nucleotides, the CDR3 is TGTGCCAGACTGGGTTCTAGCAGAGACACAGATACGCAGTATTTT.

This clonotype was detected ten times or more. This chain connects TRBV20-1 to TRBJ2-1; 8 bases are a match to TRBD2. CDR3 size: 15 residues. Per germline, CDR1 DFQATT and CDR2 SNEGSKA (reference sequence). Trimming at V came to 0 bases and at J to 4 bases, leaving 5 bases not matched to a gene. CDR3: CSARDPLAGYNEQFF. The CDR3 nucleotides are TGCAGTGCTAGAGATCCCTTAGCGGGGTACAATGAGCAGTTCTTC.

This chain uses TRBV20-1 with TRBJ2-3; D ambiguous. The CDR3 consists of 14 residues. V gave up 8 bases and J gave up 0 bases, with 15 bases separating them. The germline CDR1 and CDR2 sequences are DFQATT and SNEGSKA (reference sequence). CDR3 DNA sequence: TGCAGTTCTATTGGGGAAATCAGCACAGATACGCAGTATTTT. Its translation: CSSIGEISTDTQYF.

This clonotype has more than one count but fewer than ten. V and J are TRBV19 and TRBJ2-2; D is perhaps TRBD1 or TRBD2 (5 bases each). V gave up 7 bases and J gave up 1 base, with 16 bases separating them. From germline, CDR1 is LNHDA and CDR2 SQIVND (reference sequence). This CDR3 comprises 16 residues. The CDR3: CASTRDVRENTGELFF. The DNA for the CDR3 is TGTGCCAGTACCAGGGACGTACGAGAGAACACCGGGGAGCTGTTTTTT. Full variable domain (outside the CDR3, taken from reference TRBV19 and TRBJ2-2): DGGITQSPKYLFRKEGQNVTLSCEQNLNHDAMYWYRQDPGQGLRLIYYSQIVNDFQKGDIAEGYSVSREKKESFPLTVTSAQKNPTAFYLCASTRDVRENTGELFFGEGSRLTVL.

About this clonotype: The germline gene is not matched at one end of the junction; a read error may be the cause. The chain's CDR3 is CASSRQGGMGNTEALF. The CDR3 region has the DNA TGTGCCAGCAGCCGACAAGGGGGGATGGGGAACACTGAAGCTCTCTTT. V is TRBV28 and J is TRBJ1-1; a weak D match, TRBD1 (6 bases). CDR3 size: 16 residues. In germline, CDR1 is MDHEN, CDR2 SYDVKM.

A note on this clonotype: Given the absence of the conserved phenylalanine or tryptophan at the CDR3 end, a read error is likely. The chain joins TRBV6-1 to TRBJ2-7, with 7 bases that match TRBD1. V trimming: 8 bases; J trimming: 4 bases; junction bases outside the gene matches: 8. In germline, CDR1 is MNHNS, CDR2 SASEGT. The CDR3 consists of 13 residues. The CDR3 region has the DNA TGTGCCAGCTCCCCAGGGGGTGGGTACGAGCAGTACCTC. Amino acid sequence: CASSPGGGYEQYL.

Remarks on this clonotype: At one of its ends the junction is not consistent with the germline gene, which may arise from a read error. The rearrangement joins TRBV9 to TRBJ2-5; maybe TRBD1 (6 bases). CDR1 and CDR2 from the germline V gene are SGDLS and YYNGEE. The CDR3 length is 18 residues. The CDR3 loop reads CASSVSPPGHRAQEAQYF. The CDR3 DNA follows: TGTGCCAGCAGCGTTAGCCCGCCGGGACACCGAGCCCAAGAGGCCCAGTACTTC.

With regard to this clonotype: A much larger clonotype is one base distant, so this may be a read error. The CDR3 does not close with the conserved phenylalanine or tryptophan, likely indicating a read error. The chain carries TRBV7-2 and TRBJ2-7; 8 nucleotides agree with TRBD1. CDR1 SGHTA and CDR2 FQGNSA come from the germline V gene. With 5 bases clipped from V and 1 base from J, the junction kept 10 bases outside the gene matches. This CDR3 is built from 16 residues. The CDR3 is CASSAHRDRLSYEQYL. DNA for the CDR3: TGTGCCAGCAGCGCGCACCGGGACAGGCTATCCTACGAGCAGTACCTC.

This rearrangement joins TRBV7-9 to TRBJ2-6, with no clear D. Germline CDR1 SEHNR, CDR2 FQNEAQ (reference sequence). The CDR3 loop spans 17 amino acids. V was shortened by 0 bases and J by 3 bases, with 12 bases between the two germline ends. The CDR3 loop reads CASSLALGAIGANVLTF. Written as DNA, the CDR3 is TGTGCCAGCAGCTTAGCCCTAGGCGCCATTGGGGCCAACGTCCTGACTTTC.